This entry describes one TCR beta chain. Its antigen is still unknown. The data were taken from a study of spatial heterogeneity in lung cancer. With 9 bases clipped from V and 0 bases from J, the junction kept 13 bases outside the gene matches. The CDR3 runs to 17 residues. The V gene's germline CDR1 is KGHDR and CDR2 SFDVKD. A unique molecular identifier was carried by every single TCR cDNA molecule. From the 5' RACE reads, TCRdb called clonotypes with MiXCR, one entry per CDR3 protein. The sample carries some 37,000 distinct CDR3 sequences, 7.5% to 8% recorded once. Regarding the study as a whole: There were more appearances of ubiquitous expanded tumor TCRs in blood at resection than at follow-up.

The time point is: sample taken at primary tumor resection. Samples came from 72 TRACERx patients with untreated early-stage lung cancer. Extraction of whole RNA from tumor, nontumor lung or frozen PBMC preceded unsorted sequencing. The chain has TRBV24-1 and TRBJ2-1; 7 bases map to TRBD1. Sample: PBMCs, taken at surgery. This receptor was taken from a male donor with early-stage non-small cell lung cancer. The CDR3 region has the DNA TGTGCCACCGGGACAGCCTCCGGGACAGCCTCCTACAATGAGCAGTTCTTC. This translates into CATGTASGTASYNEQFF.